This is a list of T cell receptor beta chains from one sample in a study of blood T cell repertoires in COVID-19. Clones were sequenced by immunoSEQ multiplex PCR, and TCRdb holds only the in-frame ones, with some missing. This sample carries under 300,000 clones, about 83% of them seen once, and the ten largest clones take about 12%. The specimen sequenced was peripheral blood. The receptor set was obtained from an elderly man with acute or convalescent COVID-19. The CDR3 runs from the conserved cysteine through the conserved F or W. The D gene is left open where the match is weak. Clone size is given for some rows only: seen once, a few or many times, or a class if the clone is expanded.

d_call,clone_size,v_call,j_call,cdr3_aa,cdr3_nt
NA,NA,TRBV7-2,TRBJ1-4,CASSGNRITREKLFF,TGTGCCAGCAGCGGGAACAGGATTACGAGGGAAAAACTGTTTTTT
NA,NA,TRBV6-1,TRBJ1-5,CASSESPQPQHF,TGTGCCAGCAGTGAATCTCCTCAGCCCCAGCATTTT
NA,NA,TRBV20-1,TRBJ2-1,CSGAYNEQFF,TGCAGTGGGGCATACAATGAGCAGTTCTTC
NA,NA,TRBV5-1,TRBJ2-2,CASSGWGASTGELFF,TGCGCCAGCAGCGGCTGGGGAGCATCAACCGGGGAGCTGTTTTTT
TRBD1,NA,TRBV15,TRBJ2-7,CATSRRQQGTYEQYF,TGTGCCACCAGCAGACGTCAACAGGGGACCTACGAGCAGTACTTC
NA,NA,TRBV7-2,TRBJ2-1,CASSLVEDSYNEQFF,TGTGCCAGCAGCTTAGTAGAGGACTCCTACAATGAGCAGTTCTTC
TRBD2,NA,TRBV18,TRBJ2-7,CASSPGLAGWYEQYF,TGTGCCAGCTCACCGGGACTAGCGGGATGGTACGAGCAGTACTTC
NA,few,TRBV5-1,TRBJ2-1,CASSSTANSYNEQFF,TGCGCCAGCAGCTCGACTGCGAACTCCTACAATGAGCAGTTCTTC
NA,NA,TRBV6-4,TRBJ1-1,CASSDSAGYTEAFF,TGTGCCAGCAGTGATTCGGCAGGGTACACTGAAGCTTTCTTT
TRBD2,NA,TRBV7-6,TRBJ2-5,CASSLGRLAGGRETQYF,TGTGCCAGCAGCTTAGGGAGACTAGCGGGGGGCCGGGAGACCCAGTACTTC
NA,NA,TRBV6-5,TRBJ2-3,CASRTQQDTQYF,TGTGCCAGCAGGACACAACAAGATACGCAGTATTTT
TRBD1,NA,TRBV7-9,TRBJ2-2,CASSQGGQGRPGELFF,TGTGCCAGCAGCCAAGGCGGACAGGGCAGGCCCGGGGAGCTGTTTTTT
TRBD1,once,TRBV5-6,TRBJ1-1,CASSSRGFTEAFF,TGTGCCAGCAGCTCCAGGGGGTTTACTGAAGCTTTCTTT